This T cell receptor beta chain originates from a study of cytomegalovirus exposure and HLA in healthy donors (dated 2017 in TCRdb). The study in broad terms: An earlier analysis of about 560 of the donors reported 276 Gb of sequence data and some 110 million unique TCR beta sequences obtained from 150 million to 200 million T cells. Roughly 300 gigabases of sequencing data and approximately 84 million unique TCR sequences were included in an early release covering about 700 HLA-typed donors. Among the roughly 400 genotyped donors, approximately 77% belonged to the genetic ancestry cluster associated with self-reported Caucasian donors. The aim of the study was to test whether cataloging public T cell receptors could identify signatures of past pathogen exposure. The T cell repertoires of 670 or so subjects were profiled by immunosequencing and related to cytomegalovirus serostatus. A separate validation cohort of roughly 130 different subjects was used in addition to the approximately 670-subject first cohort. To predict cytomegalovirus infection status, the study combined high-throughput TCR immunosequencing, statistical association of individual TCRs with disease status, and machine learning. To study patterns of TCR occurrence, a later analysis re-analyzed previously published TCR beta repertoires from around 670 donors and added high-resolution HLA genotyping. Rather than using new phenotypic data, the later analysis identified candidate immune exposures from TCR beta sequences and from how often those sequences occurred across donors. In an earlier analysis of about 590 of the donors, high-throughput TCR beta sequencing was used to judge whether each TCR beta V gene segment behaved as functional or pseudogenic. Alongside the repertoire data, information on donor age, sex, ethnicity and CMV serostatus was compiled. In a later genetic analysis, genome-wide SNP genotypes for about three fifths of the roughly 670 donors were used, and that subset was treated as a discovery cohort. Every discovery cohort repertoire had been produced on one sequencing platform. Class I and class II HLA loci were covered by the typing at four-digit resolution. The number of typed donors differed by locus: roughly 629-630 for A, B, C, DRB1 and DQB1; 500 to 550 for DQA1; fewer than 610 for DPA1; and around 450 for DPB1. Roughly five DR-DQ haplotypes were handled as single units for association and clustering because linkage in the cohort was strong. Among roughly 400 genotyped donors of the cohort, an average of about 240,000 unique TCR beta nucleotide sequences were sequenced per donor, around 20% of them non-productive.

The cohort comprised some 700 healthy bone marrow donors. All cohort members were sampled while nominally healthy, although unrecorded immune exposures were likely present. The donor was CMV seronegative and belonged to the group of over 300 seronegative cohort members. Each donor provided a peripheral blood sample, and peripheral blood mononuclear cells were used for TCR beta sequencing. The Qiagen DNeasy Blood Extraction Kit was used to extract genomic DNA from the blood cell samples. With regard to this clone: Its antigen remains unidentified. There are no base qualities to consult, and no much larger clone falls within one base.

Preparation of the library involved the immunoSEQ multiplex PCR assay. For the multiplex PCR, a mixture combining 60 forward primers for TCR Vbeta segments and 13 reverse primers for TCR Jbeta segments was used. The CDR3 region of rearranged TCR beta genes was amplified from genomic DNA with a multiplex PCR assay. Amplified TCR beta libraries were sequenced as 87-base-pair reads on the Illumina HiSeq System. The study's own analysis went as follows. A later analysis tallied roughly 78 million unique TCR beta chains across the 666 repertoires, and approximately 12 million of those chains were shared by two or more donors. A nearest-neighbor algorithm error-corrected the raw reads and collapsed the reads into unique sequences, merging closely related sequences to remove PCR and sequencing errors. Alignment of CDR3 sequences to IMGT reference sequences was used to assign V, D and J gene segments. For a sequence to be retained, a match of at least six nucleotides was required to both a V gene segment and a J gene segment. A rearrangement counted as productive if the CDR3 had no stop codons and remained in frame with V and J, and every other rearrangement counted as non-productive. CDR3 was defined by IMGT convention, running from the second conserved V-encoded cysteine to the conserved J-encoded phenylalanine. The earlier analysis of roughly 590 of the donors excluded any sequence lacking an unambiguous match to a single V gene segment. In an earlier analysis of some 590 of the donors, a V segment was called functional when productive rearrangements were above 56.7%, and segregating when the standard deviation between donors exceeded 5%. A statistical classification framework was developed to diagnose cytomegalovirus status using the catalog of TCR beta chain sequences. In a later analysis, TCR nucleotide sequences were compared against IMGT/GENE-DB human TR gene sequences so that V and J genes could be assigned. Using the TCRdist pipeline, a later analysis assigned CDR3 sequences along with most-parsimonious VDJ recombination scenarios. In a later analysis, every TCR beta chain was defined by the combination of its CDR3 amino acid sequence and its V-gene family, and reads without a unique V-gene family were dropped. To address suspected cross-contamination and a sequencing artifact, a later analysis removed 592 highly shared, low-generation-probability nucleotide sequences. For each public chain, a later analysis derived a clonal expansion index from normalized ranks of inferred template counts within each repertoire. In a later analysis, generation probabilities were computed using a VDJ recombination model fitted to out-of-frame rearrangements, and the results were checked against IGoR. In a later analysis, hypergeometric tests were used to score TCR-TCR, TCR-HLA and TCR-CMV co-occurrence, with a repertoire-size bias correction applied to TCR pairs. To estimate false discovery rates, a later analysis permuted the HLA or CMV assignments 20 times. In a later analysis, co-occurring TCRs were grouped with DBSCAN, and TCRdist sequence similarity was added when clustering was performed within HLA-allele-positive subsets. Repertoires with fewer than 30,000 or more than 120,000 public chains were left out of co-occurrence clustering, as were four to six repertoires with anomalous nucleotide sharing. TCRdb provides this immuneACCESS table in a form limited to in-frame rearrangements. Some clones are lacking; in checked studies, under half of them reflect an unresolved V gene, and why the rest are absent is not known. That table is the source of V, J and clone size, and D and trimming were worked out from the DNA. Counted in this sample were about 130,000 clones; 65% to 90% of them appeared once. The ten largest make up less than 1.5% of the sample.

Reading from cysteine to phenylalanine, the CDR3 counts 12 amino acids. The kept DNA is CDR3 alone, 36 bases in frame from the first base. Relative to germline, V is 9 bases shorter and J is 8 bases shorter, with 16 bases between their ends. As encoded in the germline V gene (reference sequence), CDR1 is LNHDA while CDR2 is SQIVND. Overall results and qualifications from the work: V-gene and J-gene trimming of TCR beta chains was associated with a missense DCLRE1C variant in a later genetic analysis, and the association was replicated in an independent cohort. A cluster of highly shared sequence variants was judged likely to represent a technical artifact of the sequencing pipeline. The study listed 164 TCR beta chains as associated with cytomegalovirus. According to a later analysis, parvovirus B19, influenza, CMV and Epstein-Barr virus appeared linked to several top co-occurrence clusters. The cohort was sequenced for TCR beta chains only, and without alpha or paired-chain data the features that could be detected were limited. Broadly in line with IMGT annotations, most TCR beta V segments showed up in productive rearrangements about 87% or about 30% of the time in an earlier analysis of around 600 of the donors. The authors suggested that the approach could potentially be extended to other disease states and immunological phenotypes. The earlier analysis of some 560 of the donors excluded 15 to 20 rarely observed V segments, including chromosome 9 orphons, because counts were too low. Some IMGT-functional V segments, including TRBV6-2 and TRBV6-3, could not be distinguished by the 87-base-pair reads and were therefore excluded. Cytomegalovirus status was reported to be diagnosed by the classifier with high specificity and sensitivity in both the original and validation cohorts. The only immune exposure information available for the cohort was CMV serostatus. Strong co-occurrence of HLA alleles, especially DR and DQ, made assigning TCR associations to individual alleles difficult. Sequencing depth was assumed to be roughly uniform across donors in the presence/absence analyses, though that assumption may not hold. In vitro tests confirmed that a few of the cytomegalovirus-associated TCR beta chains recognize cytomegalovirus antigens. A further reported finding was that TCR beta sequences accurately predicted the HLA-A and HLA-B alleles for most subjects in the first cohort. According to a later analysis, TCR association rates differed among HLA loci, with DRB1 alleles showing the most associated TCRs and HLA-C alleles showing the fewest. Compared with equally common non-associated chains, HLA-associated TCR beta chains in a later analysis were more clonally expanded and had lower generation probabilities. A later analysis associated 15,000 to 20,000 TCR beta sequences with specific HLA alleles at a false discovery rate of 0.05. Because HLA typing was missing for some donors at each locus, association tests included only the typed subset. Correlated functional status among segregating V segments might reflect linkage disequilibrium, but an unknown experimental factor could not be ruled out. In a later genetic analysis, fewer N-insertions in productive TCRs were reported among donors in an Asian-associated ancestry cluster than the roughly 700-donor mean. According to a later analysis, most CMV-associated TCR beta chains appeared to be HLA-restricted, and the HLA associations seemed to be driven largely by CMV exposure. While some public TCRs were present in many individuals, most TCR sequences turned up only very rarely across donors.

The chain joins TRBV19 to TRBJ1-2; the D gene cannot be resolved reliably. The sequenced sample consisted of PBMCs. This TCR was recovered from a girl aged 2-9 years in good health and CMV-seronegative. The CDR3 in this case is CASGFLGDGYTF. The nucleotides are TGTGCCAGCGGGTTCCTCGGCGACGGCTACACCTTC.